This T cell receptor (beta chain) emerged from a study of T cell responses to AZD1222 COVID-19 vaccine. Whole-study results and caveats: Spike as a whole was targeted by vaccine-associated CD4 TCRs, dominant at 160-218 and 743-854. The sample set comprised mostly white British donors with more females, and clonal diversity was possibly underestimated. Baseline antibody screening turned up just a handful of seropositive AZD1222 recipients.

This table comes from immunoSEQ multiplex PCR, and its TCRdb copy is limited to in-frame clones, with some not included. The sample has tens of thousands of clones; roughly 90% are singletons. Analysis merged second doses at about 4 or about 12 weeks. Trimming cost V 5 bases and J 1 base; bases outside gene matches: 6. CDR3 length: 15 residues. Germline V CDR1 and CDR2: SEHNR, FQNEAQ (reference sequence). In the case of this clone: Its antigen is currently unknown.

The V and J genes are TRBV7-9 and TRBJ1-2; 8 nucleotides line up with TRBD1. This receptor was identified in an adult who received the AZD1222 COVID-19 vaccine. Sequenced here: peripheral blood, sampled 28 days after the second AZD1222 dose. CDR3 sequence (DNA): TGTGCCAGCAGCCCGGGGGGACAGGTTAACTATGGCTACACCTTC. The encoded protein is CASSPGGQVNYGYTF.